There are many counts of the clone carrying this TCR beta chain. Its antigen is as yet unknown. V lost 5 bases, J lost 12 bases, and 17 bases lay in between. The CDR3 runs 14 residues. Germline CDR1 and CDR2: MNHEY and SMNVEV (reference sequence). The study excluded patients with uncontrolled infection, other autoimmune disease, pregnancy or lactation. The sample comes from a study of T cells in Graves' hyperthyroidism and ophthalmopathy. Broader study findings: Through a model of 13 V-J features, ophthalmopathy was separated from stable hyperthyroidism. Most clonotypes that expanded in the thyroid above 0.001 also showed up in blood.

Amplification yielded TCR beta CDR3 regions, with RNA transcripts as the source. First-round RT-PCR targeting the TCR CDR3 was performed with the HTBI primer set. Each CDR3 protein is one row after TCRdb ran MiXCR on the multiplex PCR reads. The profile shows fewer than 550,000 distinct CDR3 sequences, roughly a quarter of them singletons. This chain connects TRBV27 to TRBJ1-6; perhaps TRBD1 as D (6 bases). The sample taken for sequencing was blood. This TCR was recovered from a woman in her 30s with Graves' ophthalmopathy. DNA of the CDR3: TGTGCCAGCAGTCCCGGCGGGGGCTGGGGACCCCTCCACTTT. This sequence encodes CASSPGGGWGPLHF.